These T cell receptor beta chains were read from a single sample in a study of blood T cell repertoires in COVID-19. Produced via immunoSEQ multiplex PCR; TCRdb's table is partial and in-frame only. This sample yields 150,000 to 200,000 clones, of which about 80% are seen a single time; approximately 21% belongs to the top ten. The sample was peripheral blood. These receptors were obtained from a woman of 80 years or more with acute or convalescent COVID-19. Each CDR3 is given with its conserved first and last residue.

>TRBV6-5|TRBJ1-1
CASMSGGRNTEAFF
>TRBV19|TRBJ1-2
CASSIRVGQGELDYGYTF
>TRBV3-1/TRBV3-2|TRBJ1-5
CASSQEPRGNQPQHF
>TRBV5-6|TRBJ1-3
CASSLRKVPRGNTIYF
>TRBV4-3|TRBJ1-2
CASSQDFRAREGYTF
>TRBV5-1|TRBJ1-5
CASSLDGSNQPQHF
>TRBV20-1|TRBJ1-5
CSASNQPQHF
>TRBV6-5|TRBJ2-3
CASRQGASTDTQYF
>TRBV9|TRBJ2-7
CASSAPRTRAPGCEQYF
>TRBV4-2|TRBJ1-6
CASSQEGGVGISPLHF